The TCR beta chain under discussion was sequenced for a study of blood T cell repertoires in COVID-19. For the study at large: COVID-19 samples collected from the United States, Italy and Spain covered acute and convalescent phases. In each case, the material was cDNA or gDNA derived from T cells, B-cell-depleted T cells, or PBMCs.

Germline CDR1 reads MNHEY; CDR2 reads SVGAGI. CDR3 length: 14 amino acids. V was shortened by 7 bases and J by 3 bases, with 13 bases between the two germline ends. In the original processing: Amplification of reference gene primers provided the estimated nucleated cell counts. Only in-frame clones appear in the TCRdb table, and some are missing; sequencing was by immunoSEQ multiplex PCR. V, J and clone size are taken as reported in that table, and D and trimming were inferred from the DNA itself. The table has 200,000 or so clones, 82% seen once. The rearrangement uses TRBV6-5 and TRBJ1-5, with D perhaps TRBD1 (5 bases). Sequences were obtained from peripheral blood. The sequence was collected from a human donor with acute or convalescent COVID-19. The donor label of this sample is uncertain. CDR3 residues: CASTQEGLNQPQHF. CDR3 sequence (DNA): TGTGCCAGCACCCAGGAGGGGCTCAATCAGCCCCAGCATTTT.